Following are 18 T cell receptor beta chains from one sample sequenced in a study of cytomegalovirus exposure and HLA in healthy donors. Both 60 Vbeta primers and 13 Jbeta primers went into the PCR. Using immunoSEQ multiplex PCR, the repertoire was profiled, and TCRdb retains in-frame clones only, with some absent. Seen here are about 140,000 clones, roughly 80% observed once, and the top ten hold over 1%. Sequences were obtained from PBMCs. All receptors derive from a female donor in good health and CMV-seronegative.

The rearrangement links TRBV9 to TRBJ2-7, with 10 positions matching TRBD1. Germline CDR1 and CDR2: SGDLS and YYNGEE. V trimming: 3 bases; J trimming: 2 bases; junction bases outside the gene matches: 5. The CDR3 is made up of 15 amino acids. The CDR3 here is CASSEWTGGTYEQYF. CDR3 DNA: TGTGCCAGCAGCGAGTGGACAGGGGGGACCTACGAGCAGTACTTC.

This chain links TRBV18 with TRBJ1-1; TRBD1 agrees at 7 bases. Germline-derived CDR1 and CDR2 are KGHSH and LQKENI. The V gene end was trimmed by 3 bases and the J gene end by 3 bases; junction bases not matched to a gene: 7. This CDR3 is built from 15 residues. CDR3: CASSPVGQGDTEAFF. Here the CDR3 DNA reads TGTGCCAGCTCACCCGTGGGGCAGGGGGACACTGAAGCTTTCTTT.

J is TRBJ2-7 and V is TRBV28; 10 bases match TRBD2. Germline lookup yields CDR1 MDHEN and CDR2 SYDVKM. The CDR3 consists of 14 residues. V dropped 7 bases and J dropped 6; count of bases not matched to a gene: 9. CDR3 amino acids: CASKYLAGESEQYF. For the CDR3, the DNA is TGTGCCAGCAAATACCTAGCGGGAGAATCCGAGCAGTACTTC.

V and J are TRBV19 and TRBJ2-7; tentatively, D is TRBD1 (5 bases). Germline-derived CDR1 and CDR2 are LNHDA and SQIVND (reference sequence). The CDR3 contains 15 residues. Trimming took 1 base from V and 2 from J, leaving 12 bases between them. The CDR3 loop is CASSIGDSFAYEQYF. CDR3 coding DNA: TGTGCCAGTAGTATAGGTGACAGCTTTGCCTACGAGCAGTACTTC. The full variable domain, its missing parts supplied by reference TRBV19 and TRBJ2-7, is DGGITQSPKYLFRKEGQNVTLSCEQNLNHDAMYWYRQDPGQGLRLIYYSQIVNDFQKGDIAEGYSVSREKKESFPLTVTSAQKNPTAFYLCASSIGDSFAYEQYFGPGTRLTVT.

V usage is TRBV18 and J usage is TRBJ1-2; TRBD1 agrees at 7 bases. The J segment lost 8 bases and the V segment lost 1 base, leaving 7 bases of the junction unmatched. The CDR3 sequence is 14 residues long. The V gene's germline CDR1 is KGHSH and CDR2 LQKENI. The CDR3 nucleotides are TGTGCCAGCTCACCACGGGACAGCATTGAGGGCTACACCTTC. It specifies CASSPRDSIEGYTF.

The chain has TRBV2 and TRBJ2-1; D unresolved. This CDR3 has 13 residues. The V and J ends lost 1 base and 6 bases respectively, with 7 bases between them. Looked up from germline, CDR1 is SNHLY and CDR2 is FYNNEI. The CDR3 coding sequence is TGTGCCAGCAGTGAAGTGCAGGCCAATGAGCAGTTCTTC. Amino acid sequence: CASSEVQANEQFF.

Of note for this clone: At one of its ends the junction is not consistent with the germline gene, which may arise from a read error. The chain links TRBV25-1 to TRBJ2-7, with TRBD2 identical over 14 bases. This CDR3 is built from 15 residues. Germline loops: CDR1 MGHDK, CDR2 SYGVNS. CDR3 bases: TGTGCCAGCAGTGCCTCCGGGACTAGCGGGAGTTCGTCTCACTTC. Protein sequence: CASSASGTSGSSSHF.

This clone was detected once. J is TRBJ1-1 and V is TRBV25-1, with D maybe TRBD1 (6 bases). Trimming cost V 8 bases and J 0 bases, with 7 bases left between them. The germline gives CDR1 MGHDK, CDR2 SYGVNS. The CDR3 is made up of 12 amino acids. CDR3 bases: TGTGCCAGCGGGGACATGAACACTGAAGCTTTCTTT. Translated: CASGDMNTEAFF.

The CDR3 spells CASSEGVTNNEQFF. The CDR3 DNA is TGTGCCAGCAGTGAAGGCGTTACTAACAATGAGCAGTTCTTC. The gene calls are TRBV6-4 and TRBJ2-1, with unresolved D. Germline V gene data show CDR1 as MRHNA and CDR2 as SNTAGT. V was shortened by 3 bases and J by 5 bases, with 11 bases between the two germline ends. The CDR3 is 14 residues long.

The chain is built from TRBV15 and TRBJ2-5; the D is unclear. Germline V gene data show CDR1 as LNHNV and CDR2 as YYDKDF (reference sequence). CDR3 length equals 14 residues. Trimming took 0 bases from V and 5 from J, leaving 10 bases between them. CDR3 protein: CATSRDPKQETQYF. CDR3 nucleotides: TGTGCCACCAGCAGAGATCCGAAACAGGAGACCCAGTACTTC. Filled out from reference TRBV15 and TRBJ2-5, the complete variable domain reads DAMVIQNPRYQVTQFGKPVTLSCSQTLNHNVMYWYQQKSSQAPKLLFHYYDKDFNNEADTPDNFQSRRPNTSFCFLDIRSPGLGDTAMYLCATSRDPKQETQYFGPGTRLLVL.

This chain links TRBV30 with TRBJ2-7, with 9 bases lining up with TRBD1. The CDR3 is 13 residues long. Germline CDR1 is GTSNPN and CDR2 is SVGIG (reference sequence). Losses at the gene ends were 2 bases for V and 2 bases for J; bases not matched to a gene: 1. The CDR3 spells CAWSNRGPYEQYF. In DNA form, the CDR3 reads TGTGCCTGGAGTAACAGGGGGCCCTACGAGCAGTACTTC.

The gene calls are TRBV6-1 and TRBJ2-1; D possibly corresponds to TRBD1 (6 bases). Germline values: CDR1 MNHNS, CDR2 SASEGT. Trimming took off 6 bases at V and 0 bases at J, with 12 bases between the two ends. The CDR3 is 15 amino acids. CDR3 amino acids: CASSAETGSYNEQFF. For the CDR3, the DNA is TGTGCCAGCAGCGCGGAGACAGGCTCCTACAATGAGCAGTTCTTC.

The chain links TRBV10-2 to TRBJ1-4, with a weak D call TRBD1 (5 bases). Germline lookup yields CDR1 WSHSY and CDR2 SAAADI. The CDR3 runs to 13 residues. Trimming shortened V by 6 bases and J by 8 bases, and 13 bases separated the two germline ends. As DNA, the CDR3 is TGCGCCAGCAGAGACAGTTCCTCAGAAAAACTGTTTTTT. This encodes CASRDSSSEKLFF.

To note about this clone: A junction end diverges from the germline sequence, so it may reflect a read error. The rearrangement uses TRBV7-7 and TRBJ1-1; TRBD1 is a possible D gene (5 bases). This CDR3 region has 13 residues. The germline V gene has CDR1 SSHAT and CDR2 FNYEAQ (reference sequence). The CDR3, as DNA: TGTGCTAGCAGCTTAACACAGGACCATGAAGCTTTCTTT. This encodes CASSLTQDHEAFF.

This clone has just one count. V is TRBV29-1 and J is TRBJ2-7, with a possible D match to TRBD2 (6 bases). Germline V CDR1 and CDR2: SQVTM, ANQGSEA. V gave up 1 base and J gave up 4 bases, with 17 bases separating them. The CDR3 sequence is 15 residues long. For the CDR3, the DNA is TGCAGCGTTGAAGTGATGTCGGCGGGGCGTTACGAGCAGTACTTC. It codes for CSVEVMSAGRYEQYF.

This rearrangement joins TRBV29-1 to TRBJ2-2; D might be TRBD1 (6 bases). Trimming stripped 5 bases from V and 5 bases from J, with 6 bases between. Per germline, CDR1 SQVTM and CDR2 ANQGSEA. This CDR3 is built from 11 residues. The CDR3 sequence is CSVTGTGELFF. DNA for the CDR3: TGCAGCGTTACAGGGACCGGGGAGCTGTTTTTT.

V is TRBV7-8 and J is TRBJ1-1, with unresolved D. This CDR3 has 14 residues. V shed 3 bases and J shed 1 base, with 9 bases lying between them. Per the germline V gene, CDR1 is SGHVS and CDR2 is FQNEAQ. The CDR3 is CASSFEFGNTEAFF. CDR3 sequence (DNA): TGTGCCAGCAGCTTCGAGTTTGGGAACACTGAAGCTTTCTTT.

Only a few counts were recorded for this clone. The chain recombines TRBV9 with TRBJ2-7; TRBD2 aligns across 14 bases. The CDR3 consists of 17 residues. The V gene's germline CDR1 is SGDLS and CDR2 YYNGEE. Trimming at V came to 3 bases and at J to 5 bases, leaving 10 bases not matched to a gene. The CDR3 protein is CASSGSAGLAGENEQYF. CDR3 in DNA: TGTGCCAGCAGCGGTTCCGCGGGACTAGCGGGAGAGAACGAGCAGTACTTC.